This T cell receptor (beta chain) was retrieved from a study of blood T cells in healthy people across ages. Points from the study as a whole: A greater number of naive CD4+ cells and higher diversity distinguished long-lived donors from aged donors.

Only one count was recorded for this clonotype. The antigen remains unidentified. Together with a sample-barcoded 5' primer, a J-beta primer mix was included in a second PCR lasting about 7 to 12 cycles. The authors tagged each cDNA molecule using a template-switch adaptor with 12 random nucleotides. TCRdb processed the 5' RACE reads anew with MiXCR; each CDR3 protein has one entry. This sample has approximately 800,000 distinct CDR3 sequences; approximately 53% occur once, and the top ten carry approximately 24%. V shed 6 bases and J 0 bases; nucleotides not matched to a gene: 10. The CDR3 runs to 16 residues. Looked up from germline, CDR1 is MNHNS and CDR2 is SASEGT.

J is TRBJ2-7 and V is TRBV6-1; 8 bases match TRBD1. Sequencing used blood. The clonotype was recovered from a man aged 35 to 55 in good health. Here the CDR3 reads CASRDEDRGFSYEQYF. DNA of the CDR3: TGTGCCAGCAGAGATGAAGACAGGGGATTCTCCTACGAGCAGTACTTC.